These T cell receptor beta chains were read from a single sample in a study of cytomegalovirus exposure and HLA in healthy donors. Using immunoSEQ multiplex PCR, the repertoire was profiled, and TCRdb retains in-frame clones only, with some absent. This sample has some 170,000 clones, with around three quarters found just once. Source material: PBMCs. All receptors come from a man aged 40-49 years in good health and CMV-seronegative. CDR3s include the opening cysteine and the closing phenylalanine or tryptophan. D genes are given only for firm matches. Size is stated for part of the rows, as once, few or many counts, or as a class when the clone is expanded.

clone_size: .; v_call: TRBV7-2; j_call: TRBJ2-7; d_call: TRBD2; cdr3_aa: CASSSTSGRAHEQYF; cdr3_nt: TGTGCCAGCAGCTCCACTAGCGGGAGGGCGCACGAGCAGTACTTC
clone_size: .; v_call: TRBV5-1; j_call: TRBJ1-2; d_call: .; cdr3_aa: CASSFSGDIEMGGYTF; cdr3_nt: TGCGCCAGCAGCTTTAGTGGGGACATCGAAATGGGTGGCTACACCTTC
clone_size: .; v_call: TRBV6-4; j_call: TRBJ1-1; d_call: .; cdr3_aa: CASITRRGNTEAFF; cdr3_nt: TGTGCCAGCATAACTCGAAGGGGGAACACTGAAGCTTTCTTT
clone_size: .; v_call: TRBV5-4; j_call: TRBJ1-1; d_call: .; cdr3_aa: CASSSETVPTEAFF; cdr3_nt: TGTGCCAGCAGCTCGGAGACAGTGCCCACTGAAGCTTTCTTT
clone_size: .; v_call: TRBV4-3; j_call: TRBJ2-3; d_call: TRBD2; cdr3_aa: CASSQARGGVVPDTQYF; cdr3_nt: TGCGCCAGCAGCCAGGCGCGGGGGGGGGTGGTCCCAGATACGCAGTATTTT
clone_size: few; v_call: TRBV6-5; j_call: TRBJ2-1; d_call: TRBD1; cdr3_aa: CASSSPGQNYNEQFF; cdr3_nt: TGTGCCAGCAGTTCCCCGGGACAGAACTACAATGAGCAGTTCTTC
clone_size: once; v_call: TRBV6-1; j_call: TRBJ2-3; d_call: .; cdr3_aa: CASSDPNRRRRTDTQYF; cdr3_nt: TGTGCCAGCAGTGACCCGAACAGGAGAAGGCGCACAGATACGCAGTATTTT
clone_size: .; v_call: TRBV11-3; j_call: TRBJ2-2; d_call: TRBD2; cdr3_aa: CASSWGGSRELFF; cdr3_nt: TGTGCCAGCAGCTGGGGAGGGAGTAGGGAGCTGTTTTTT
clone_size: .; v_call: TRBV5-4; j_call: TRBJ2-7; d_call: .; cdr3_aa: CASSLDLVTSYEQYF; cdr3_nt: TGTGCCAGCAGCTTGGATTTAGTTACCTCCTACGAGCAGTACTTC
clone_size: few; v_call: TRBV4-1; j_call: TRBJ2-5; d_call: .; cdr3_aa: CASSQELVGWETQYF; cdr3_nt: TGCGCCAGCAGCCAAGAGCTAGTAGGTTGGGAGACCCAGTACTTC
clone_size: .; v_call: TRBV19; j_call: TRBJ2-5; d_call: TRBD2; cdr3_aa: CASSFGTTGETQYF; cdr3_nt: TGTGCCAGTAGTTTCGGGACTACCGGGGAGACCCAGTACTTC
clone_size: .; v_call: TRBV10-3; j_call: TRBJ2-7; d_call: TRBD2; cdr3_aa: CATQRQGSGRVSYEQYF; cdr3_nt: TGTGCCACACAGCGACAGGGTAGCGGGAGGGTGTCCTACGAGCAGTACTTC
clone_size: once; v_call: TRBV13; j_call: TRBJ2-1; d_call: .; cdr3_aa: CASSLGGIGSYNEQFF; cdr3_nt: TGTGCCAGCAGCTTAGGCGGGATAGGCTCCTACAATGAGCAGTTCTTC
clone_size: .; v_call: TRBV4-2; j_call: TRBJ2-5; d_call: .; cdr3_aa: CASSQDAGFGRVEETQYF; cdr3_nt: TGTGCCAGCAGCCAAGATGCGGGATTCGGCAGGGTAGAAGAGACCCAGTACTTC
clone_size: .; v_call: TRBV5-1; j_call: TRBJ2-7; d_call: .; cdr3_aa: CASSLVQVDYEQYF; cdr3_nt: TGCGCCAGCAGCTTGGTGCAGGTAGACTACGAGCAGTACTTC
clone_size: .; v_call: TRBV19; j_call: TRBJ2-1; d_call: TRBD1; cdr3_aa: CASSLGTGGNEQFF; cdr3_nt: TGTGCCAGTAGTTTGGGAACAGGGGGGAATGAGCAGTTCTTC
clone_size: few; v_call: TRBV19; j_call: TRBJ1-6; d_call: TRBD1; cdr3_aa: CAGGTGNSPLHF; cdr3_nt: TGTGCCGGGGGGACAGGCAATTCACCCCTCCACTTT
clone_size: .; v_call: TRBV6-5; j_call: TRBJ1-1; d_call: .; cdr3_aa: CASSPSIWAGAEAFF; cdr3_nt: TGTGCCAGCAGTCCCTCTATATGGGCAGGGGCTGAAGCTTTCTTT
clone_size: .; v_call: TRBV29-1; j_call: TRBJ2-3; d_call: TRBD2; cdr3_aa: CSVSVAGGSDTQYF; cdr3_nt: TGCAGCGTTTCGGTAGCGGGAGGGTCAGATACGCAGTATTTT
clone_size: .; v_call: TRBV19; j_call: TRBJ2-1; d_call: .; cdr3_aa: CASTGGWAEQFF; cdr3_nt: TGTGCCAGTACAGGGGGGTGGGCTGAGCAGTTCTTC
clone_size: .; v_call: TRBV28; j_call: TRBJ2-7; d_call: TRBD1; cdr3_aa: CASSSPRREGQGGFRGYEQYF; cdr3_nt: TGTGCCAGCAGTTCCCCCCGTCGCGAGGGACAGGGAGGTTTCAGGGGATACGAGCAGTACTTC
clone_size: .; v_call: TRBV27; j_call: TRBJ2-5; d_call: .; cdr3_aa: CASSEQGLGVQETQYF; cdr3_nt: TGTGCCAGCAGTGAACAGGGTCTCGGGGTACAAGAGACCCAGTACTTC
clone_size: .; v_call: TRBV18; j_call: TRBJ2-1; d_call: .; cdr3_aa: CASSSGLNNEQFF; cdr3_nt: TGTGCCAGCTCATCCGGACTCAACAATGAGCAGTTCTTC
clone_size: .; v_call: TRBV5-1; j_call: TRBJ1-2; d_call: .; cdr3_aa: CASSLPSNYGYTF; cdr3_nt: TGCGCCAGCAGCTTGCCCAGTAACTATGGCTACACCTTC
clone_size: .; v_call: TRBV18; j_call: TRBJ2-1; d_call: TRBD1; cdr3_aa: CASSRDREAYNEQFF; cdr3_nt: TGTGCCAGCTCCCGGGACAGGGAGGCCTACAATGAGCAGTTCTTC
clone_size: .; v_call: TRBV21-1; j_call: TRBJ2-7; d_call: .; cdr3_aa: CASSKAPGRRFSGATYEQYF; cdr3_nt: TGTGCCAGCAGCAAAGCCCCGGGACGCCGATTTAGCGGGGCAACCTACGAGCAGTACTTC
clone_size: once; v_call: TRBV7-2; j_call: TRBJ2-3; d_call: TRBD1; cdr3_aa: CASSLVTGRRSDTQYF; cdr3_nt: TGTGCCAGCAGCTTAGTGACAGGGAGACGTTCAGATACGCAGTATTTT
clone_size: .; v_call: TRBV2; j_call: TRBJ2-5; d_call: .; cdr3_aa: CASSDPSSGQWTQETQYF; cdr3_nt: TGTGCCAGCAGTGACCCCAGTTCCGGACAGTGGACACAAGAGACCCAGTACTTC
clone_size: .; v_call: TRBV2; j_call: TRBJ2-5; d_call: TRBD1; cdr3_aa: CASSGQGTGYGETQYF; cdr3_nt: TGTGCCAGCAGCGGGCAGGGGACAGGGTATGGGGAGACCCAGTACTTC
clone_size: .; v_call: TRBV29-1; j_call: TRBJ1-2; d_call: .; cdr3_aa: CSVDAGGFEGYTF; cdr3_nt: TGCAGCGTTGACGCTGGCGGCTTTGAGGGCTACACCTTC
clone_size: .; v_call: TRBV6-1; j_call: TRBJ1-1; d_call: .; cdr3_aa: CASSEEVRLGFF; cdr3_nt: TGTGCCAGCAGTGAGGAGGTTAGGTTGGGCTTCTTT